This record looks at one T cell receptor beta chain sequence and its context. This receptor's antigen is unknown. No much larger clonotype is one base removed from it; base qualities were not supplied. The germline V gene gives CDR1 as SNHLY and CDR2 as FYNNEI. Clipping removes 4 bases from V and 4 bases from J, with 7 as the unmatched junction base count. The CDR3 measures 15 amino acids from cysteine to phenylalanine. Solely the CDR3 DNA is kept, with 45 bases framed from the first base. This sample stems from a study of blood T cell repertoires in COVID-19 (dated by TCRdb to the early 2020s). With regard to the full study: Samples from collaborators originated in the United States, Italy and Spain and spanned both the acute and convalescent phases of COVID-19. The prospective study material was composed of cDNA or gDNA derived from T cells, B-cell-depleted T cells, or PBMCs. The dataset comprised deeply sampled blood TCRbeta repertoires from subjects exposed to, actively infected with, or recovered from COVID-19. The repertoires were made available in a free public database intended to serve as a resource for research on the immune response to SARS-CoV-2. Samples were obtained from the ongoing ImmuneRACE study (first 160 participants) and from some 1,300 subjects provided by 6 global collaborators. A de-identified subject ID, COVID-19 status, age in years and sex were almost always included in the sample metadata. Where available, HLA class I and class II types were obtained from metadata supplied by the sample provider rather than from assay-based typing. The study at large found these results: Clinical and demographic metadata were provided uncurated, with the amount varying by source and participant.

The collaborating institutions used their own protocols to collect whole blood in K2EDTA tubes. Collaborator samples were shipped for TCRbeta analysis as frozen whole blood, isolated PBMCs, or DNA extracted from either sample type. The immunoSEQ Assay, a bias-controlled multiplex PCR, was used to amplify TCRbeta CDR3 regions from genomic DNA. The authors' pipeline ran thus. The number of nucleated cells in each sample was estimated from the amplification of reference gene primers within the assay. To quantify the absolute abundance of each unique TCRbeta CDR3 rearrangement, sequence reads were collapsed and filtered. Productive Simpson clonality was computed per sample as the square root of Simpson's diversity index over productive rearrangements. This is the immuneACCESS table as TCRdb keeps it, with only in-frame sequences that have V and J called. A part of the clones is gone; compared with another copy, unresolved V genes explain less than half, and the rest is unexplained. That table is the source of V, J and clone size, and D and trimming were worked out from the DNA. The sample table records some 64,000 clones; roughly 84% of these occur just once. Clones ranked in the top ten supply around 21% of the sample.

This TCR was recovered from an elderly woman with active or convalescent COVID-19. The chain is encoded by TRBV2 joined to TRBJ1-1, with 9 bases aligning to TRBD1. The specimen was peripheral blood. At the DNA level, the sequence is TGTGCCAGCAGTGTTCCTACGGACAGGGGCACTGAAGCTTTCTTT. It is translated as CASSVPTDRGTEAFF.